The rows below give T cell receptor beta chains drawn from one sample of a study of T-cell reconstitution after alpha-beta-depleted transplantation in children. TCRdb called the PCR reads again in MiXCR, with one record for every CDR3 protein. The sample lists a few hundred thousand distinct CDR3 sequences, over 9.5% seen once, with 5% to 5.5% in the top ten. Source: PBMCs from the stem cell graft donor, taken from the stem cell graft. These receptors all stem from a human donor who donated a stem cell graft to a child with SCID. CDR3s leave out the opening cysteine and the closing phenylalanine or tryptophan.

cdr3_aa	j_call	cdr3_length	v_call
ASSERGNSNQPQH	TRBJ1-5	13	TRBV9
ASSRSVQGTDTQY	TRBJ2-3	13	TRBV5-1
ASSSRENFGGYT	TRBJ1-2	12	TRBV7-9
ASSPRATNTEAF	TRBJ1-1	12	TRBV5-1
ASSLGQLRGYGYT	TRBJ1-2	13	TRBV5-6
ASSLNLPTNEKLF	TRBJ1-4	13	TRBV5-1
ASSLVVGNEQF	TRBJ2-1	11	TRBV5-1
AISDPRGGETQY	TRBJ2-5	12	TRBV10-3
ASSIANPRDRNTEAF	TRBJ1-1	15	TRBV19
ASSLEVGYTDTQY	TRBJ2-3	13	TRBV7-2
ASSLDGARTDTQY	TRBJ2-3	13	TRBV7-2
ASSVAGDEQF	TRBJ2-1	10	TRBV9
ASSPPGAGAYEQY	TRBJ2-7	13	TRBV5-1
SATIRGSAGYT	TRBJ1-2	11	TRBV20-1
ASSVEGQGEKLF	TRBJ1-4	12	TRBV9
SVEDRAGTEAF	TRBJ1-1	11	TRBV29-1
SAPIAGALGGELF	TRBJ2-2	13	TRBV20-1
SASFRLAGGYEQY	TRBJ2-7	13	TRBV20-1
TSSQKRASGGNTQY	TRBJ2-3	14	TRBV4-1
ASSDRGARSEF	TRBJ2-1	11	TRBV7-2